This TCR beta chain was captured by sequencing in a study of cytomegalovirus exposure and HLA in healthy donors. Overall study findings and caveats: HLA-A and HLA-B allele assignments for most subjects were reportedly predicted accurately using TCR beta sequences.

Details on this clone: Its antigen is as yet unknown.

The V and J ends lost 3 bases and 5 bases respectively, with 9 bases between them. CDR3 size: 14 residues. Germline CDR1 is SGHNT and CDR2 is YYREEE (reference sequence). Vbeta (60) and Jbeta (13) primers were used in the PCR. Original handling: A later analysis counted approximately 80 million unique TCR beta chains, around 12 million shared. Using immunoSEQ multiplex PCR, the repertoire was profiled, and TCRdb retains in-frame clones only, with some absent. V and J calls plus clone size are reproduced from that table; the DNA served to infer D and trimming. Of over 110,000 clones detected, 75% to 80% appear once; the ten largest clones hold roughly 5.6%.

This chain joins TRBV5-4 and TRBJ1-6, with D maybe TRBD1 (5 bases). This TCR was sampled from a woman aged 40 to 50 in good health and CMV-seropositive. The sequenced sample was PBMCs. CDR3 nucleotide sequence: TGTGCCAGCAGCTATTTGGACAATAATTCACCCCTCCACTTT. Translating it yields CASSYLDNNSPLHF.